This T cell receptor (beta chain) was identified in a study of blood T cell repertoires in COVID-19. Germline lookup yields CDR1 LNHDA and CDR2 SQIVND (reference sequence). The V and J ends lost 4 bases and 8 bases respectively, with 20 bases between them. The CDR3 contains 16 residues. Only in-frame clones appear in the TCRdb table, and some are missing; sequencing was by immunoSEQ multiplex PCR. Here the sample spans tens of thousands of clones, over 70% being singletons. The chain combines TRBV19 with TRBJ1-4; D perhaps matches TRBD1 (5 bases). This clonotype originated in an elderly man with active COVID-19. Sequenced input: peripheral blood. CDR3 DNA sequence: TGTGCCAGTAGTACTCCGAGCACGGGGGTACGGGAAAAACTGTTTTTT. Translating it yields CASSTPSTGVREKLFF.